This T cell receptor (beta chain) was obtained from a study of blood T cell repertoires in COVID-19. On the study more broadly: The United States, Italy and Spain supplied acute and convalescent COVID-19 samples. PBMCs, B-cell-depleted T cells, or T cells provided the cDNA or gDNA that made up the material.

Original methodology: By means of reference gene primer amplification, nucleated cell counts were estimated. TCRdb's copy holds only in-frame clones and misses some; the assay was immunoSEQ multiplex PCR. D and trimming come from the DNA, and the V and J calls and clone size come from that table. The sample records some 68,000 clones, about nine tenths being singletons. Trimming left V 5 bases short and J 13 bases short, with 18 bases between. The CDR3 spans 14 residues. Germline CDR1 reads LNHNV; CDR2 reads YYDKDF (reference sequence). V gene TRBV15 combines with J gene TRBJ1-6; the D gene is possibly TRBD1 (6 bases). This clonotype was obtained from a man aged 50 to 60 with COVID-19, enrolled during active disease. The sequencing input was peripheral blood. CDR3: CATSGNQGQGPLHF. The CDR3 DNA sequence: TGTGCCACCAGCGGTAACCAGGGGCAAGGGCCCCTCCACTTT.